This T cell receptor (beta chain) was sequenced in a study of OX40 agonist ivuxolimab in advanced cancers. Study-wide results and caveats: Clonal expansion in partial responders at 0.1-3.0 mg/kg ranked among the lowest. The CD4+ and CD8+ T cells in the blood had expanded clonally by week 6 at 0.1 to 3.0 mg/kg.

Assay: immunoSEQ multiplex PCR; the TCRdb copy retains only in-frame clones and omits some. Of about 80,000 clones listed, 65% to 90% are singletons. On this clone: Its antigen remains unidentified.

Samples of blood were obtained at baseline, on cycle 4 day 1, and on cycle 7 day 1. The sequence came from an adult with an advanced solid tumor such as melanoma, head and neck, liver or kidney cancer. The specimen comprised CD4+ or CD8+ T cells sorted from blood, sampled in a trial of the OX40 agonist ivuxolimab.

This CDR3 is CASSLDDRPETQYF. The DNA for the CDR3 is TGTGCCAGCAGCTTAGACGATCGTCCGGAGACCCAGTACTTC. This chain links TRBV5-6 with TRBJ2-5; D gene ambiguous. CDR1 SGHDT and CDR2 YYEEEE come from the germline V gene. This CDR3 spans 14 amino acids. The V and J ends lost 2 bases and 5 bases respectively, with 13 bases between them.